A selection of T cell receptor beta chains follows, all from one sample in a study of a mutant IDH1 vaccine in newly diagnosed glioma. These TCRs are of unknown antigen specificity. Measured with immunoSEQ multiplex PCR; TCRdb has only the in-frame clones, and not every one. The sample consists of roughly 50,000 clones, about 80% of them appearing once. Source: PBMCs, taken from a glioma patient whose treatment included an IDH1 peptide vaccine. The receptors originated from a man in his thirties or forties with glioma. Each CDR3 is given with its conserved first and last residue. The order of the fields is D gene, V gene, J gene, clone size, CDR3 protein, CDR3 DNA. The D gene is left open where the match is weak. The size of a clone is reported for some rows only, either as once, few or many, or as a class for expanded clones.

>NA|TRBV28|TRBJ2-7|NA
CASIPMRFSYEQYF
TGTGCCAGCATCCCGATGAGGTTTTCCTACGAGCAGTACTTC
>NA|TRBV19|TRBJ2-7|NA
CASSILSGGQDEQYF
TGTGCCAGTAGTATCCTATCCGGGGGCCAGGACGAGCAGTACTTC
>NA|TRBV5-1|TRBJ2-7|NA
CASSLLPGTSYEQYF
TGCGCCAGCAGCTTGCTCCCAGGTACCTCCTACGAGCAGTACTTC
>NA|TRBV6-6|TRBJ1-2|NA
CASSYSGQGGYTF
TGTGCCAGCAGTTACTCGGGCCAGGGGGGCTACACCTTC
>TRBD1|TRBV7-8|TRBJ1-1|NA
CASSSFTTGGLRGGAFF
TGTGCCAGCAGCTCCTTTACTACAGGGGGCTTGAGAGGGGGTGCTTTCTTT
>NA|TRBV14|TRBJ2-3|NA
CASSQDWSGASTDTQYF
TGTGCCAGCAGCCAAGATTGGAGCGGAGCTAGCACAGATACGCAGTATTTT
>NA|TRBV9|TRBJ1-1|NA
CASSVASANTEAFF
TGTGCCAGCAGCGTAGCATCAGCGAACACTGAAGCTTTCTTT
>NA|TRBV6-5|TRBJ2-4|NA
CASSYDGTKNIQYF
TGTGCCAGCAGTTACGACGGGACCAAAAACATTCAGTACTTC
>TRBD2|TRBV7-8|TRBJ2-5|NA
CASSPGLAGGQETQYF
TGTGCCAGCAGCCCGGGACTAGCGGGGGGGCAAGAGACCCAGTACTTC
>NA|TRBV29-1|TRBJ1-3|NA
CSVEDPSSGNTIYF
TGCAGCGTTGAAGACCCCTCCTCTGGAAACACCATATATTTT
>NA|TRBV5-1|TRBJ1-2|NA
CASSFNRDTANYGYTF
TGCGCCAGCAGCTTCAACCGGGACACCGCTAACTATGGCTACACCTTC
>NA|TRBV5-1|TRBJ2-2|NA
CASSPFANTGELFF
TGCGCCAGCAGCCCGTTCGCGAACACCGGGGAGCTGTTTTTT
>NA|TRBV5-1|TRBJ2-2|NA
CASSSGVASNTGELFF
TGCGCCAGCAGCTCGGGGGTAGCGTCGAACACCGGGGAGCTGTTTTTT
>NA|TRBV5-1|TRBJ1-3|NA
CASSSGTISGNTIYF
TGCGCCAGCAGCTCGGGAACCATCTCTGGAAACACCATATATTTT
>NA|TRBV6-5|TRBJ1-3|NA
CASSYRGAGNTIYF
TGTGCCAGCAGTTATCGGGGGGCGGGGAACACCATATATTTT
>NA|TRBV7-9|TRBJ1-1|few
CASSFGGDTEAFF
TGTGCCAGCAGCTTTGGGGGCGATACTGAAGCTTTCTTT
>TRBD2|TRBV10-3|TRBJ2-1|NA
CAIRGAGGNNEQFF
TGTGCCATCAGGGGAGCGGGGGGAAACAATGAGCAGTTCTTC
>TRBD2|TRBV2|TRBJ2-3|NA
CASSRIPGGGPVDTQYF
TGTGCCAGCAGTCGTATTCCGGGGGGGGGCCCGGTGGATACGCAGTATTTT
>NA|TRBV6-5|TRBJ1-5|NA
CASSNRADQPQHF
TGTGCCAGCAGTAATAGGGCTGATCAGCCCCAGCATTTT
>NA|TRBV6-6|TRBJ1-5|NA
CASSYGQGNQPQHF
TGTGCCAGCAGTTACGGGCAGGGCAATCAGCCCCAGCATTTT
>NA|TRBV10-3|TRBJ1-5|few
CAISDGGYNQPQHF
TGTGCCATCAGTGACGGGGGATACAATCAGCCCCAGCATTTT
>NA|TRBV19|TRBJ2-5|once
CASRNRNQETQYF
TGTGCCAGTAGAAACAGGAACCAAGAGACCCAGTACTTC
>TRBD1|TRBV28|TRBJ2-7|NA
CASSSQGQGPYEQYF
TGTGCCAGCAGTTCACAAGGACAGGGTCCCTACGAGCAGTACTTC
>TRBD1|TRBV27|TRBJ1-2|once
CASSSHRTGVYGGYTF
TGTGCCAGCAGTTCTCACCGGACAGGCGTTTATGGGGGCTACACCTTC
>TRBD1|TRBV4-2|TRBJ2-7|NA
CASSQLGTALQQYF
TGTGCCAGCAGCCAACTAGGGACAGCCTTACAGCAGTACTTC
>NA|TRBV6-5|TRBJ1-5|NA
CASSPWAGADQPQHF
TGTGCCAGCAGTCCCTGGGCAGGGGCCGATCAGCCCCAGCATTTT
>NA|TRBV20-1|TRBJ2-5|NA
CSASTGTQYF
TGCAGTGCTAGTACTGGTACCCAGTACTTC
>NA|TRBV4-1|TRBJ1-5|NA
CASSQDEWQSNQPQHF
TGCGCCAGCAGCCAAGACGAGTGGCAGTCAAATCAGCCCCAGCATTTT
>NA|TRBV6-6|TRBJ2-2|NA
CASSYVWARGTGELFF
TGTGCCAGCAGTTATGTTTGGGCCAGGGGAACCGGGGAGCTGTTTTTT
>NA|TRBV7-9|TRBJ1-3|NA
CASSFEGSSGNTIYF
TGTGCCAGCAGCTTTGAGGGCTCCTCTGGAAACACCATATATTTT
>NA|TRBV6-1|TRBJ1-1|few
CASSELQGRLNTEAFF
TGTGCCAGCAGCGAACTGCAGGGGAGGTTGAACACTGAAGCTTTCTTT
>NA|TRBV27|TRBJ1-4|NA
CASSLPGANEKLFF
TGTGCCAGCAGTTTACCCGGGGCTAATGAAAAACTGTTTTTT
>NA|TRBV5-1|TRBJ1-1|NA
CASSLGTLEAFF
TGCGCCAGCAGCCTCGGGACACTCGAAGCTTTCTTT
>NA|TRBV5-1|TRBJ1-1|NA
CASSLAFPGGANTEAFF
TGCGCCAGCAGCTTGGCCTTTCCCGGGGGCGCGAACACTGAAGCTTTCTTT
>TRBD2|TRBV13|TRBJ2-7|NA
CASSPPGAGGPYEQYF
TGTGCCAGCAGCCCCCCAGGAGCGGGGGGCCCCTACGAGCAGTACTTC
>NA|TRBV19|TRBJ2-2|NA
CASSITENTGELFF
TGTGCCAGTAGTATTACAGAAAACACCGGGGAGCTGTTTTTT
>TRBD2|TRBV6-5|TRBJ2-3|NA
CASSYHSGGAADTQYF
TGTGCCAGCAGTTACCATAGCGGGGGGGCCGCAGATACGCAGTATTTT
>TRBD2|TRBV6-5|TRBJ2-3|NA
CASSYSGGPGTDTQYF
TGTGCCAGCAGTTATAGCGGGGGACCGGGCACAGATACGCAGTATTTT
>NA|TRBV5-1|TRBJ2-5|NA
CASSLEARETQYF
TGCGCCAGCAGCTTGGAGGCCAGGGAGACCCAATACTTC
>TRBD1|TRBV27|TRBJ1-5|once
CASSKTGYNQPQHF
TGTGCCAGCAGCAAGACAGGGTACAATCAGCCCCAGCATTTT
>NA|TRBV7-8|TRBJ2-2|NA
CASSTRRAGSGELFF
TGTGCCAGCAGCACCCGAAGGGCAGGTTCTGGGGAGCTGTTTTTT